This T cell receptor (beta chain) is from a study of blood T cell repertoires in COVID-19. The wider study: T cells, B-cell-depleted T cells, or PBMCs provided the cDNA or gDNA that served as material.

This clone was counted a single time. Individuals aged about 18 to 100 years were recruited from 24 US areas. Clones were read by immunoSEQ multiplex PCR, and TCRdb kept only the in-frame ones, dropping some. The table shows some 200,000 clones, with more than 70% occurring only once. Deletions cut 7 bases from V and 1 base from J, with 9 bases between. The CDR3 sequence is 13 residues long. This clonotype was obtained from a woman aged 35 to 49 with acute COVID-19. The sequencing input was PBMCs or T cells enriched from blood (not recorded which). The rearrangement joins TRBV12-3 or TRBV12-4 to TRBJ2-3, with D hard to call. The CDR3 DNA sequence: TGTGCCAGCAACTTGGGCGGCACAGATACGCAGTATTTT. This codes for CASNLGGTDTQYF.